This T cell receptor beta chain was documented in a study of T cell responses to AZD1222 COVID-19 vaccine (dated by TCRdb to about 2021). Background for the entire study: AZD1222 recipients whose second dose came at about 4 weeks and those whose second dose came at about 12 weeks were combined into one group, since spike-specific TCR depth and breadth did not differ between the two schedules. TCR sequencing was performed for about 240 trial participants, of whom about 210 were given two doses of AZD1222 and approximately 26 were given two doses of MenACWY control vaccine. Trial participants were enrolled by age into subgroups of 18-55, 56-69 and 70-plus years, and about 150, 27 and 61 TCR-sequenced participants, respectively, were included in these subgroups. Overall study outcomes, separate from this receptor: In the small 56-69-year group, the increase in depth fell short of significance, most likely because of low power. Nearly half of unique spike-specific TCRs reportedly recognized epitopes outside regions mutated in the B.1.351 and B.1.1.7 variants. Vaccine-associated CD4 TCRs spanned the whole spike protein, with dominant responses in regions 160-218 and 743-854. A significant rise in spike-specific TCR breadth and depth was observed after two AZD1222 doses relative to day 0 and relative to MenACWY recipients. No day 14 peak-response samples were available, so repertoires were characterized only after the peak T cell response. Participants were mostly white British and included more females than males, and it was suggested by the authors that clonal diversity may have been underestimated. Conclusions about previously exposed vaccinees were limited because only six AZD1222 recipients were SARS-CoV-2 seropositive at baseline.

The CDR3 regions of human TCRbeta chains were analyzed by immunosequencing. Per the source publication's procedure: TCRs in the repertoires were compared against a reference library of SARS-CoV-2-specific TCRs that had been generated with the MIRA antigen-specificity platform. Breadth was defined as the fraction of unique TCRs that were SARS-CoV-2-associated. Depth was defined as the fraction of total T cells that were SARS-CoV-2-associated. Using the MIRA data, each spike-specific TCR was assigned both to the spike region to which the TCR was reactive and to a CD4 or CD8 class. Log10-transformed breadth and depth values were compared by one-way ANOVA with Sidak's multiple comparisons tests. Sourced from immuneACCESS, this table was stored by TCRdb with only in-frame sequences that have V and J called. A share of the clones is absent; for the studies checked, an unresolved V gene accounts for under half, and the remainder has no known explanation. The V and J calls and clone size are taken from that table; D and trimming were inferred from the DNA. The sample table lists around 130,000 clones, about 90% of them with a count of one. The leading ten clones occupy around 3.6% of the sample.

The intended sense of this specimen's time point label: baseline before first vaccination. Vaccinee samples were obtained from the UK trials COV001 and COV002, which included a single-blind randomized controlled phase 2/3 trial of AZD1222 (ChAdOx1 nCoV-19) in healthy adults. For TCRbeta chain sequencing, PBMC samples were collected from trial participants at day 0 and at day 28 after the second dose. Its CDR3 holds 13 amino acids, cysteine through phenylalanine. Of all the DNA, just the CDR3 is kept, 39 bases in frame from base 1. V loses 10 bases, J loses 3 bases, and the germline ends lie 16 bases apart. According to the germline V gene, CDR1 reads SNHLY and CDR2 reads FYNNEI. Details on this clone: This receptor's antigen is unknown. Base qualities are not provided; no much larger clone lies one nucleotide away.

This receptor was taken from an adult in good health. The V and J genes are TRBV2 and TRBJ2-7, with the D segment possibly TRBD1 or TRBD2, each aligning over 5 bases. The sample was peripheral blood, taken on day 0 of AZD1222 vaccination. The nucleotide sequence is given as TGTGCCAACCTTGGGACCTCCCTCTACGAGCAGTACTTC. It specifies CANLGTSLYEQYF. The reference TRBV2 and TRBJ2-7 proteins fill in what lies around the CDR3, so the full variable domain reads EPEVTQTPSHQVTQMGQEVILRCVPISNHLYFYWYRQILGQKVEFLVSFYNNEISEKSEIFDDQFSVERPDGSNFTLKIRSTKLEDSAMYFCANLGTSLYEQYFGPGTRLTVT.